Below are 2 T cell receptor beta chains sequenced from a single sample in a study of cytomegalovirus exposure and HLA in healthy donors. It was with 60 Vbeta and 13 Jbeta primers that the PCR ran. Only in-frame clones appear in the TCRdb table, and some are missing; sequencing was by immunoSEQ multiplex PCR. The table records 200,000 to 250,000 clones, approximately 90% of them present only once. The sample taken for sequencing was PBMCs. The receptors stem from a woman aged 18-29 years in good health and CMV-seronegative.

V and J are TRBV6-1 and TRBJ1-2; 7 nucleotides align to TRBD1. V was pared by 6 bases and J by 4 bases, with 5 bases of the junction left unmatched. The CDR3 contains 13 residues. Per germline, CDR1 MNHNS and CDR2 SASEGT. CDR3 region: CASRGTAPYGYTF. The DNA of the CDR3 is TGTGCCAGCAGAGGGACAGCCCCCTATGGCTACACCTTC.

The chain employs TRBV6-5 and TRBJ2-7, with 7 bases lining up with TRBD1. V was pared by 4 bases and J by 4 bases, with 10 bases of the junction left unmatched. The CDR3 has 15 residues. CDR1 is MNHEY, CDR2 SVGAGI, per germline. In DNA form, the CDR3 reads TGTGCCAGCAGTTTCTCCGGGACAGAACAATACGAGCAGTACTTC. Encoded protein: CASSFSGTEQYEQYF.